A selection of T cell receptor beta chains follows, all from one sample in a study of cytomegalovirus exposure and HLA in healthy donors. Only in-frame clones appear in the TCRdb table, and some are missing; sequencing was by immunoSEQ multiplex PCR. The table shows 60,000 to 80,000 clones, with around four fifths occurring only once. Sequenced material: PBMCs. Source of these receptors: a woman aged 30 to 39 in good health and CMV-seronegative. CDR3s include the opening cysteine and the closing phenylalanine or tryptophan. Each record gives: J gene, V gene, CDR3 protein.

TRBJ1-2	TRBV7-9	CASSLATLSGYGYTF
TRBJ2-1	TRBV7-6	CASSRGGVAGSGDEQFF
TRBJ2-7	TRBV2	CASKWTPGYSYEQYF
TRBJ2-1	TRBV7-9	CSSSNLADTYNEQFF
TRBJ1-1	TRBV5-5	CASSLGGFSGGPGFF
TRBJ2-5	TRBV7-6	CASSPRTAGIETQYF
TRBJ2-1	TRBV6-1	CASSVPSSYNEQFF
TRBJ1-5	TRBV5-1	CASSLEAGSHQPQHF
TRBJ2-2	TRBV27	CASSLRDRGTGELFF
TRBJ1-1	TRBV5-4	CASGTGGGFMNTEAFF
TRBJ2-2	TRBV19	CASTLQGSGRAHTGELFF
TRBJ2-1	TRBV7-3	CASSFSGVGNEQFF
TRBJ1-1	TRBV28	CASRIPVNTEAFF
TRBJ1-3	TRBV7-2	CASSPRGNTIYF
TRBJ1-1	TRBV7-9	CASSSPGGGQKRAFF
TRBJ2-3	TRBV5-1	CASSIPPNTDTQYF
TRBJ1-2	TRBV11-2	CASTTGHLNYGYTF
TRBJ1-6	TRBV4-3	CASSQDRGSPLHF
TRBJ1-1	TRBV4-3	CASSQDRQGAEAFF
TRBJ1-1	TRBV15	CATRFGQGGMNTEAFF
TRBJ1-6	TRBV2	CASSQTTGGSPLHF
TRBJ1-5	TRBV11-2	CASSLDRGPQHF
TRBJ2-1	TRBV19	CASRRGKDSNNEQFF
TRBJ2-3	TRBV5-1	CASSLQEGGVADTQYF
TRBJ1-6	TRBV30	CAWSQGAQGNSPLHF
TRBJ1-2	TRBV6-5	CASSYGEGATSGYTF
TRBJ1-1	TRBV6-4	CASSDSLYGGGAFF
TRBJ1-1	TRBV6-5	CASSPAPGRAFF
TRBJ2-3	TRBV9	CASSGGQGGIYFDTQYF